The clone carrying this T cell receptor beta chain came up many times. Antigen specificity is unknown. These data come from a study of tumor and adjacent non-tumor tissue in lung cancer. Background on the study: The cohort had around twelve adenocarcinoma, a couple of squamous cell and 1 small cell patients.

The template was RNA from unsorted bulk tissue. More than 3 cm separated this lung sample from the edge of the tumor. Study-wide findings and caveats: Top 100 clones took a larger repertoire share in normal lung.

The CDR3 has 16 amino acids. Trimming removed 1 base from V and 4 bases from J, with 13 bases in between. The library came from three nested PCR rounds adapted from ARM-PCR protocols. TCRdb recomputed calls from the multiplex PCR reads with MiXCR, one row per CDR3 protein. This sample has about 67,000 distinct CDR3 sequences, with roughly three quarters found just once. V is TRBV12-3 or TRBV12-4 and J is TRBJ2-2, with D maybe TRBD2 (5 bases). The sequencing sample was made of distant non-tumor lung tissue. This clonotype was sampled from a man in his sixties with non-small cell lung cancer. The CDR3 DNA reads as TGTGCCAGCAGTTTAGGAGGAGGCCGAGGCACCGGGGAGCTGTTTTTT. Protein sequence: CASSLGGGRGTGELFF.